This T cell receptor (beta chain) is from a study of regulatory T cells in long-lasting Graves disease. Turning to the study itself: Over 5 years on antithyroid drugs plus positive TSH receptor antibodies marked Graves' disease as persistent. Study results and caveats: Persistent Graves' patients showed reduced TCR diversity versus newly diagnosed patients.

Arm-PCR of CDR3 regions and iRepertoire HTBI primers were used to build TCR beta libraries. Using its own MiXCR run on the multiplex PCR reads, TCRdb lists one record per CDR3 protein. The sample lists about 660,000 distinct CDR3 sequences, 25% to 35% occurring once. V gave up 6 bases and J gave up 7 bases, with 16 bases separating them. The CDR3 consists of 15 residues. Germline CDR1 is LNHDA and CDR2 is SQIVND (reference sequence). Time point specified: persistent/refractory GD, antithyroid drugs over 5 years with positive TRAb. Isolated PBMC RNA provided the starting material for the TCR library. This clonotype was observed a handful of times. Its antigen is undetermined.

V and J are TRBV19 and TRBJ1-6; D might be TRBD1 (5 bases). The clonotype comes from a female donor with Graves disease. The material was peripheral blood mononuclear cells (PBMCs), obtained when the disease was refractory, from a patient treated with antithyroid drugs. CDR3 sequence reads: CASSRGALRNSPLHF. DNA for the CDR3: TGTGCCAGTAGCCGAGGGGCCCTACGAAATTCACCCCTCCACTTT.